This T cell receptor (beta chain) was captured in a study of T-cell memory formation after mild COVID-19. The CDR3 consists of 13 residues. Trimming took off 6 bases at V and 0 bases at J, with 8 bases between the two ends. Per germline, CDR1 SGHTA and CDR2 FQGTGA. This clonotype was counted a few times. TCRdb used MiXCR to reprocess the 5' RACE reads, holding one entry per CDR3 protein. The table includes under 300,000 distinct CDR3 sequences, over 7% detected once. The sequencing input was PBMCs or a T cell subset sorted from them (not recorded which). V gene TRBV7-3 combines with J gene TRBJ1-1, with D tentatively TRBD1 (5 bases). This TCR derives from a man aged 18 to 29 who had mild COVID-19 (a few samples of this study predate the infection). Cell type and time point are not known. The CDR3 region has the DNA TGTGCCAGCAGATCAGGGTTGAACACTGAAGCTTTCTTT. Translated: CASRSGLNTEAFF.